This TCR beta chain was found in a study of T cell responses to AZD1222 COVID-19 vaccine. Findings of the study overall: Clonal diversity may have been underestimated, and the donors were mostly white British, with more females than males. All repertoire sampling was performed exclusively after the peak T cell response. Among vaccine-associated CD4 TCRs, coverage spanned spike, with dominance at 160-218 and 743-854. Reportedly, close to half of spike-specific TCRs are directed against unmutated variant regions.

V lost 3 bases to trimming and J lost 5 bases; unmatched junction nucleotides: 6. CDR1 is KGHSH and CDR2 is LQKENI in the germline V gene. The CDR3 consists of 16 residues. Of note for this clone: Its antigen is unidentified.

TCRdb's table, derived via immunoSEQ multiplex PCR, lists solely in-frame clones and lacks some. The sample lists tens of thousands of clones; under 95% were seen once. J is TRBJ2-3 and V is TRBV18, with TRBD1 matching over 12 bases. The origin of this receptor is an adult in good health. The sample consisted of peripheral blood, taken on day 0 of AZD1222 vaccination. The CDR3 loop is CASSPRDRGRGDTQYF. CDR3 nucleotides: TGTGCCAGCTCACCCCGGGACAGGGGGCGAGGAGATACGCAGTATTTT.